The rows below give T cell receptor beta chains drawn from one sample of a study of cytomegalovirus exposure and HLA in healthy donors. The table came from immunoSEQ multiplex PCR; TCRdb's copy has only in-frame clones and leaves some out. Among about 100,000 clones listed, 70% to 80% were seen once. The sample comprised PBMCs. These receptors were collected from a woman aged 60 to 75 in good health and CMV-seropositive. Both conserved end residues are trimmed from each CDR3. Fields, in order: V gene, J gene, CDR3 protein.

V: TRBV7-9
J: TRBJ2-7
CDR3: ASSFSYEQY

V: TRBV9
J: TRBJ1-4
CDR3: ASSGNRGGELF

V: TRBV13
J: TRBJ1-3
CDR3: ASSVAGTPGNTIY

V: TRBV6-6
J: TRBJ1-2
CDR3: ASREGTGLTRGGYT

V: TRBV4-2
J: TRBJ2-3
CDR3: ASSQEGLSTDTQY

V: TRBV4-2
J: TRBJ1-2
CDR3: ASSQQGIEGYT

V: TRBV6-6
J: TRBJ2-7
CDR3: ASRPPGAYYEQY

V: TRBV7-7
J: TRBJ2-1
CDR3: ASSLGSGRTFYNEQF

V: TRBV6-1
J: TRBJ2-5
CDR3: ASSRDFQETQY

V: TRBV7-8
J: TRBJ2-7
CDR3: ASSSGTGGPYEQY

V: TRBV9
J: TRBJ2-3
CDR3: AGSPGGTDTQY

V: TRBV27
J: TRBJ2-2
CDR3: ASSFSGMGTGELF

V: TRBV2
J: TRBJ1-5
CDR3: ASSRERSRSNQPQH

V: TRBV13
J: TRBJ2-3
CDR3: ASSSRLADQHTQY

V: TRBV28
J: TRBJ2-7
CDR3: ASRMSTYEQY

V: TRBV6-5
J: TRBJ1-4
CDR3: ASSTGTVNEKLF

V: TRBV6-4
J: TRBJ2-1
CDR3: ASSLAGEPYNEQF

V: TRBV7-7
J: TRBJ2-5
CDR3: ASSLVLASQETQY

V: TRBV6-5
J: TRBJ1-1
CDR3: ASSYGKGSTEAF

V: TRBV6-7
J: TRBJ2-7
CDR3: ARGQHNTYEQY

V: TRBV19
J: TRBJ2-1
CDR3: ASSIWEWDSSDYNEQF

V: TRBV10-3
J: TRBJ2-7
CDR3: AIIKELTGEQY

V: TRBV18
J: TRBJ2-3
CDR3: ASSSGTSTDTQY

V: TRBV28
J: TRBJ1-4
CDR3: ASSRPDRGNEKLF

V: TRBV6-5
J: TRBJ1-2
CDR3: ASSQGQGVHT

V: TRBV9
J: TRBJ2-7
CDR3: ASSPRTSGSLYEQY

V: TRBV19
J: TRBJ2-5
CDR3: ASSISGQGAGETQY

V: TRBV19
J: TRBJ2-1
CDR3: ASSIRDSPYNEQF

V: TRBV4-2
J: TRBJ2-7
CDR3: ASSLMAQEQY

V: TRBV7-3
J: TRBJ2-3
CDR3: ASSSVNPSGGTDTQY

V: TRBV6-1
J: TRBJ2-5
CDR3: ASSYRDRETQY

V: TRBV7-3
J: TRBJ2-1
CDR3: ASSSGLAPNEQF

V: TRBV6-6
J: TRBJ2-1
CDR3: ASSVLAEYNEQF

V: TRBV6-5
J: TRBJ1-6
CDR3: ASSEQGWNSPLH

V: TRBV5-4
J: TRBJ2-7
CDR3: ASNRYGGLDEQY

V: TRBV5-1
J: TRBJ1-4
CDR3: ASSRLEGEKLF

V: TRBV2
J: TRBJ2-7
CDR3: ASSPTYEQY

V: TRBV5-6
J: TRBJ2-3
CDR3: ASSFKSTGTQY

V: TRBV7-9
J: TRBJ2-7
CDR3: ASSLGQGISEEQY

V: TRBV7-2
J: TRBJ1-3
CDR3: ASSWDRQNTIY

V: TRBV5-6
J: TRBJ1-2
CDR3: ASSWGRGNYGYT

V: TRBV27
J: TRBJ2-7
CDR3: ASSLYTPGTSGSYEQY

V: TRBV6-1
J: TRBJ1-1
CDR3: ASSERSGGVAEAF

V: TRBV7-2
J: TRBJ2-7
CDR3: ASSLFTGSYEQY

V: TRBV5-4
J: TRBJ2-7
CDR3: ASSDRDRGYEQY

V: TRBV19
J: TRBJ2-7
CDR3: ASSDNSYEQY

V: TRBV5-4
J: TRBJ2-7
CDR3: ASSPGQGAYEQY

V: TRBV6-1
J: TRBJ1-5
CDR3: ASRAYSNQPQH

V: TRBV15
J: TRBJ1-2
CDR3: ATSRALPGTGYGYT